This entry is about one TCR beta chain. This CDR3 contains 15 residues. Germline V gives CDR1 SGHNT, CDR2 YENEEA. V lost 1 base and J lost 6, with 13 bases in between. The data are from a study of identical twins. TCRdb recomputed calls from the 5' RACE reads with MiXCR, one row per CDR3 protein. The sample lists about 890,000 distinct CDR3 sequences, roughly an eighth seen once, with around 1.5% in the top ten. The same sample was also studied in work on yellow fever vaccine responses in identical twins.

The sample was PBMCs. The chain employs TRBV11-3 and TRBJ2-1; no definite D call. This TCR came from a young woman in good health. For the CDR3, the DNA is TGTGCCAGCAGCTTAGTACGGGTAGGAGCCAATGAGCAGTTCTTC. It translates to CASSLVRVGANEQFF.